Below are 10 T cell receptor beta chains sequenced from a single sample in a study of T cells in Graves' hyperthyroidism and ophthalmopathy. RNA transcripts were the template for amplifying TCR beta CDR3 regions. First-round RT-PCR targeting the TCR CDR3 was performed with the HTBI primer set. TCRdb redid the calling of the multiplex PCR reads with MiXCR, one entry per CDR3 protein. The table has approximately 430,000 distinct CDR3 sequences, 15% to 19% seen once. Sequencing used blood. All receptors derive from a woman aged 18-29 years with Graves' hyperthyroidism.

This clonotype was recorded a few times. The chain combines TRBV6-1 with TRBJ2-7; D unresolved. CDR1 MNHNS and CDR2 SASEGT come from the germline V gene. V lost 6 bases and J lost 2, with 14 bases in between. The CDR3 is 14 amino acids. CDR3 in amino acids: CASSARTPPYEQYF. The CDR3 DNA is TGTGCCAGCAGCGCCCGGACCCCGCCCTACGAGCAGTACTTC.

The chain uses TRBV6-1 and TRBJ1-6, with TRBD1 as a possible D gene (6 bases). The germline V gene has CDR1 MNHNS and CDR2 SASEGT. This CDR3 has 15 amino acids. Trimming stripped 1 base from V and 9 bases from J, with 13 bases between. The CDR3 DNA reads TGTGCCAGCAGTGAAGGAGCAGGGGCGGCTTCACCCCTCCACTTT. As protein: CASSEGAGAASPLHF.

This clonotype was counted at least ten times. Here the CDR3 reads CASSLGRPSTDTQYF. In DNA form, the CDR3 reads TGCGCCAGCAGCTTGGGAAGACCGAGCACAGATACGCAGTATTTT. This chain connects TRBV5-1 to TRBJ2-3; D gene ambiguous. Germline lookup yields CDR1 SGHRS and CDR2 YFSETQ. Trimming shortened V by 0 bases and J by 0 bases, and 8 bases separated the two germline ends. The CDR3 covers 15 residues.

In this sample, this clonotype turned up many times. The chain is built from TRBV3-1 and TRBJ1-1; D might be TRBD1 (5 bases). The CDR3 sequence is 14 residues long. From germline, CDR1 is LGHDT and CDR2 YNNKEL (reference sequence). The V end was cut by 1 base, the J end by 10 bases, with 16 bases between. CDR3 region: CASSQVQGAPPAFF. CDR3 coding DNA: TGTGCCAGCAGCCAAGTCCAGGGAGCCCCTCCAGCTTTCTTT. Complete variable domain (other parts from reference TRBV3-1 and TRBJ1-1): DTAVSQTPKYLVTQMGNDKSIKCEQNLGHDTMYWYKQDSKKFLKIMFSYNNKELIINETVPNRFSPKSPDKAHLNLHINSLELGDSAVYFCASSQVQGAPPAFFGQGTRLTVV.

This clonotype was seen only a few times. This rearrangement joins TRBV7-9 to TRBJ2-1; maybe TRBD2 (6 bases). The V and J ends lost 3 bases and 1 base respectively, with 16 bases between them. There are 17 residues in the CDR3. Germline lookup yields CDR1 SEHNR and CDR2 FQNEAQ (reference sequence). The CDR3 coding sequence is TGTGCCAGCAGCTTTTCTGACCGGGGGTGGTCCTACAATGAGCAGTTCTTC. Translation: CASSFSDRGWSYNEQFF. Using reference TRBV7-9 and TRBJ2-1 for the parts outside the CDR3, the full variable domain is DTGVSQNPRHKITKRGQNVTFRCDPISEHNRLYWYRQTLGQGPEFLTYFQNEAQLEKSRLLSDRFSAERPKGSFSTLEIQRTEQGDSAMYLCASSFSDRGWSYNEQFFGPGTRLTVL.

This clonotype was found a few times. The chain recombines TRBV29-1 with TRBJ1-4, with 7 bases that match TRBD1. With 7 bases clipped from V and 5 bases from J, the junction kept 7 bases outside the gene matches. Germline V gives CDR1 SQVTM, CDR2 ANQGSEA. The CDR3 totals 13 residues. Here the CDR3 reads CSAAGTVNEKLFF. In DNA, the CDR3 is TGCAGCGCCGCCGGGACAGTAAATGAAAAACTGTTTTTT. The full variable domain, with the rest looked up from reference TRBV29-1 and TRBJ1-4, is SAVISQKPSRDICQRGTSLTIQCQVDSQVTMMFWYRQQPGQSLTLIATANQGSEATYESGFVIDKFPISRPNLTFSTLTVSNMSPEDSSIYLCSAAGTVNEKLFFGSGTQLSVL.

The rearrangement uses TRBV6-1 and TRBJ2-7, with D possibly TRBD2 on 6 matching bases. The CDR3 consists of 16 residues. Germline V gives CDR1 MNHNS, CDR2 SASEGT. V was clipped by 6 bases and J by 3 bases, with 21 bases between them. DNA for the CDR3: TGTGCCAGCAGCTCCCCGGGAGCTGGGCCGTACTACGAGCAGTACTTC. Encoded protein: CASSSPGAGPYYEQYF.

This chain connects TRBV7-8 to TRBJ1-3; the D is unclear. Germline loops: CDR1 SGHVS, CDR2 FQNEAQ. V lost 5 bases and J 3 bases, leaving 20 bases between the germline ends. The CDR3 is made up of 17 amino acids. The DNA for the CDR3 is TGTGCCAGCAGCCCCAGGACGCGGCTGGTCGGTGGAAACACCATATATTTT. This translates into CASSPRTRLVGGNTIYF.

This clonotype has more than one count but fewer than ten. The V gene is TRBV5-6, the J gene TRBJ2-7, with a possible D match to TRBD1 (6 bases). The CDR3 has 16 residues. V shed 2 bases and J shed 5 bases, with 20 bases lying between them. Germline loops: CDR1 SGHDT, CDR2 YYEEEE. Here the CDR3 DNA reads TGTGCCAGCAGCTTTTTCGGCGTAGGGGGTAACGACGAGCAGTACTTC. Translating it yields CASSFFGVGGNDEQYF. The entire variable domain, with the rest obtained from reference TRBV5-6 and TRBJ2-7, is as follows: DAGVTQSPTHLIKTRGQQVTLRCSPKSGHDTVSWYQQALGQGPQFIFQYYEEEERQRGNFPDRFSGHQFPNYSSELNVNALLLGDSALYLCASSFFGVGGNDEQYFGPGTRLTVT.

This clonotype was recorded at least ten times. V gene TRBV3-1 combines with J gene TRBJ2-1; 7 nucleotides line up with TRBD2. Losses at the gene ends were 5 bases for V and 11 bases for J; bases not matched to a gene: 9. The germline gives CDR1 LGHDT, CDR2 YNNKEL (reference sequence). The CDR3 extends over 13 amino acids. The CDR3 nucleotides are TGTGCCAGCAGCACCACCGCTAGCGGCAAGCAGTTCTTC. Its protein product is CASSTTASGKQFF.